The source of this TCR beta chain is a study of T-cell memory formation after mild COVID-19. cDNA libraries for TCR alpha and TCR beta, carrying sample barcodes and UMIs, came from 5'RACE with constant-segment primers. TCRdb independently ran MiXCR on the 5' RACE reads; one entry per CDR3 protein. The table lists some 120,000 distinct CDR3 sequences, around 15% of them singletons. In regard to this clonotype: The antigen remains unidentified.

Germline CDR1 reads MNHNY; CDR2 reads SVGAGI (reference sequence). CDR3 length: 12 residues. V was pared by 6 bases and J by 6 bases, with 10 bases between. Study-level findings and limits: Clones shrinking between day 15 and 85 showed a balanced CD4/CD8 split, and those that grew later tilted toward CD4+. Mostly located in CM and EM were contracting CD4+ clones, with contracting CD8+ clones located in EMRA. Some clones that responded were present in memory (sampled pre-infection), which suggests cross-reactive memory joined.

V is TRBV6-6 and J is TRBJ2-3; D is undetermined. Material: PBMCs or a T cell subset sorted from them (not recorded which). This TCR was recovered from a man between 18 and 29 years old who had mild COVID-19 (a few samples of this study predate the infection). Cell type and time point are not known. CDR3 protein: CASSFSADTQYF. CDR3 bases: TGTGCCAGCAGCTTTTCGGCGGATACGCAGTATTTT.